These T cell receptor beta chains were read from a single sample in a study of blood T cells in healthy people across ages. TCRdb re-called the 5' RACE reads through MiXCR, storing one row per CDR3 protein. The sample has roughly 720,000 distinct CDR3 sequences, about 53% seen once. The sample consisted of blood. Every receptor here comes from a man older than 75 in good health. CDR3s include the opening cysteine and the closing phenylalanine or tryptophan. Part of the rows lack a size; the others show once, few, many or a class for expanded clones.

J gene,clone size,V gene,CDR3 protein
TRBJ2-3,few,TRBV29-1,CSVRDSEWDTQYF
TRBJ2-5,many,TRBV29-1,CSAAGGGETQYF
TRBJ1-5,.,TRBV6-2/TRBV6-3,CASSYSAPHGNQPQHF
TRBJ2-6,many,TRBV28,CASTSSGRAIGANVLTF
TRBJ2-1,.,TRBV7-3,CASSLRAGTADNEQFF
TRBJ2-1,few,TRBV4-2,CASSQERLAELYNEQFF
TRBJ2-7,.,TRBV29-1,CSAIFSYEQYF
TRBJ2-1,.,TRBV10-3,CAISPGGGSLNEQFF
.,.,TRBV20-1,CSARASQGGETQYF
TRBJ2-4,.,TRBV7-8,CASSLQSGTGSNIQYF
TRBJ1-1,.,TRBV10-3,CAISESLGIEAFF
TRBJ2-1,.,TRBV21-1,CASSKETRGSYNEQFF
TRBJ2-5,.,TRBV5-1,CASSLVGDYGKTQYF
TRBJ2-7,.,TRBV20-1,CSAPKPGQAYEQYF
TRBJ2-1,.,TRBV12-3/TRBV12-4,CASSLRQGLGSEQFF
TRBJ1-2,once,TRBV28,CASSQGAVGYTF
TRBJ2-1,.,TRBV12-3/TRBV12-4,CASRPRSGRTLNEQFF
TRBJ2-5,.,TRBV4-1,CASSQDRGPGLQETQYF
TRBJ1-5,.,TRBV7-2,CASSLLGASNQPQHF
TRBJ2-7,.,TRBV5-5,CASSLSSREGSYEQYF
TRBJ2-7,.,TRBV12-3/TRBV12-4,CASSYDNAPGYEQYF
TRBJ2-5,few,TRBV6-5,CASRQTETQYF
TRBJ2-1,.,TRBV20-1,CSWLRGNNEQFF
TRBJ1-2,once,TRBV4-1,CASSQAPRGLGGYTF
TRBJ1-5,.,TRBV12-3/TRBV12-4,CASNRGQLNQPQHF
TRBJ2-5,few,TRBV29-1,CSVEPLGRSVQETQYF
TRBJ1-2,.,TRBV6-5,CASTQEVNRANYGYTF
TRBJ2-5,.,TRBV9,CASSVTSGLQETQYF
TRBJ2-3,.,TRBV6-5,CASSFSLAGGDWTDTQYF
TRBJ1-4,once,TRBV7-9,CASSTRGSVVQNEKLFF
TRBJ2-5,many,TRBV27,CASRRLAEETQYF
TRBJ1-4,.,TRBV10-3,CAISDGEGREKLFF
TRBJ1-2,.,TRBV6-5,CASRGRVGAPYGYTF
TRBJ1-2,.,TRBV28,CASSPTLLRDRGLGRYGYTF
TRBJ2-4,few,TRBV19,CASSWTENIQYF
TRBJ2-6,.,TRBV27,CASSLLSGGTAGANVLTF